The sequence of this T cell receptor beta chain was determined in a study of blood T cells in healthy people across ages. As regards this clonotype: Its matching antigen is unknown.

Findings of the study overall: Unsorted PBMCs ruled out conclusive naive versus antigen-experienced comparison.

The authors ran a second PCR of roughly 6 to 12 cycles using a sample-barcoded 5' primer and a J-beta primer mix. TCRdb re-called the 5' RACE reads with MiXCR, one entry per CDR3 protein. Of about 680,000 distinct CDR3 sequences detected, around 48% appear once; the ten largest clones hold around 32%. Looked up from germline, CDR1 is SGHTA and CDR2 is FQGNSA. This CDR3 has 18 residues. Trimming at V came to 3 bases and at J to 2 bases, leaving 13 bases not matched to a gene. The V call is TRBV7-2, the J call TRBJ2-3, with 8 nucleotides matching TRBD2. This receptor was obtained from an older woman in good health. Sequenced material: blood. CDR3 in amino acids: CASSFFSLSGIITDTQYF. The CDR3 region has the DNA TGTGCCAGCAGCTTTTTTTCCCTTAGCGGGATTATCACAGATACGCAGTATTTT.